Each of the 21 T cell receptor beta chains below was sequenced from the same sample in a study of T cells in Graves' hyperthyroidism and ophthalmopathy. Amplification yielded TCR beta CDR3 regions, with RNA transcripts as the source. First-round RT-PCR with HTBI primers amplified the TCR CDR3 region. TCRdb re-derived calls from the multiplex PCR reads in MiXCR, one entry per CDR3 protein. The sample includes more than 300,000 distinct CDR3 sequences, about 18% of them seen just once. The sequenced sample consisted of blood. All receptors derive from a woman in her 30s with Graves' hyperthyroidism that later progressed to Graves' ophthalmopathy.

This clonotype was seen repeatedly, ten times or more. The chain employs TRBV19 and TRBJ2-1; either TRBD1 or TRBD2 may fit D (5 bases each). Trimming removed 3 bases from V and 6 bases from J, with 21 bases in between. CDR3 length: 17 amino acids. CDR1 LNHDA and CDR2 SQIVND come from the germline V gene (reference sequence). This CDR3 reads CASSMRWGTGSLNEQFF. The CDR3 DNA is TGTGCCAGTAGTATGAGGTGGGGGACGGGTAGCCTCAATGAGCAGTTCTTC.

This clonotype was detected only a few times. The chain couples TRBV5-1 to TRBJ2-7, with D possibly being TRBD1 (5 bases). The V and J ends lost 0 bases and 3 bases respectively, with 22 bases between them. This CDR3 has 18 residues. Germline V gene sequence: CDR1 SGHRS, CDR2 YFSETQ. CDR3 protein: CASSLGLWGGGSDYEQYF. The CDR3 nucleotides read TGCGCCAGCAGCTTGGGGCTTTGGGGCGGCGGCTCAGACTACGAGCAGTACTTC.

This clonotype was recorded a few times. This CDR3 reads CASSPGVNYEQYF. The CDR3 bases are TGTGCCAGCAGCCCCGGAGTTAACTACGAGCAGTACTTC. The J gene is TRBJ2-7, the V gene TRBV27; no reliable D call. Trimming removed 6 bases from V and 3 bases from J, with 12 bases in between. From germline, CDR1 is MNHEY and CDR2 SMNVEV (reference sequence). CDR3 size: 13 residues.

This clonotype appeared many times. Here the CDR3 reads CASSDTTFPGHLNTEAFF. The CDR3 DNA reads TGTGCCAGCAGTGACACAACTTTTCCGGGACACCTGAACACTGAAGCTTTCTTT. This chain links TRBV6-1 with TRBJ1-1; TRBD1 is a possible D gene (6 bases). V was pared by 3 bases and J by 0 bases, with 20 bases between. Germline lookup yields CDR1 MNHNS and CDR2 SASEGT. The CDR3 is 18 amino acids.

This clonotype was observed at least ten times. J is TRBJ1-1 and V is TRBV20-1; no firm D call. Trimming cost V 7 bases and J 5 bases, with 11 bases left between them. The CDR3 sequence is 11 residues long. The germline V gene has CDR1 DFQATT and CDR2 SNEGSKA (reference sequence). CDR3 bases: TGCAGTGTACTTCCGGGGACTGAAGCTTTCTTT. Amino acids: CSVLPGTEAFF.

This clonotype was detected ten times or more. J is TRBJ2-1 and V is TRBV18; 7 nucleotides align to TRBD1. The CDR3 extends over 14 amino acids. Germline CDR1 is KGHSH and CDR2 is LQKENI. With V trimmed by 0 bases and J by 6 bases, 2 bases remained unmatched. The CDR3 DNA reads as TGTGCCAGCTCACCACCTGCAGGGGGCAATGAGCAGTTCTTC. Protein: CASSPPAGGNEQFF.

This clonotype has a count of ten or more. This chain uses TRBV28 with TRBJ1-4; D gene unclear. The germline gives CDR1 MDHEN, CDR2 SYDVKM. This CDR3 comprises 16 residues. V dropped 2 bases and J dropped 1 base, with 11 bases sitting between them. The CDR3 sequence: CASSLVGEGTNEKLFF. For the CDR3, the DNA is TGTGCCAGCAGTTTAGTGGGCGAAGGAACTAATGAAAAACTGTTTTTT.

This clonotype was recorded many times. The rearrangement uses TRBV2 and TRBJ2-5; 7 bases agree with TRBD1. The CDR3 extends over 14 amino acids. The V and J ends lost 6 bases and 3 bases, in that order; junction bases with no gene match: 7. Germline lookup yields CDR1 SNHLY and CDR2 FYNNEI. The CDR3 region is CASRPRTGEETQYF. The CDR3 nucleotides read TGTGCCAGCAGACCTAGGACAGGAGAAGAGACCCAGTACTTC.

This clonotype was counted ten times or more. The gene calls are TRBV5-1 and TRBJ1-6, with 7 bases aligning to TRBD1. V lost 0 bases to trimming and J lost 7 bases; unmatched junction nucleotides: 7. Germline loops: CDR1 SGHRS, CDR2 YFSETQ. The CDR3 has 16 residues. The DNA for the CDR3 is TGCGCCAGCAGCTTGGGCGACAGGGCATTGAATTCACCCCTCCACTTT. Encoded protein: CASSLGDRALNSPLHF.

Turning to this clonotype: A much bigger clone sits one base away, suggesting this may be a read error. The chain combines TRBV6-1 with TRBJ2-7; 15 bases are a match to TRBD2. The V gene's germline CDR1 is MNHNS and CDR2 SASEGT. The length of the CDR3 is 15 residues. The CDR3 here is CASRTGTSGRYGQYF. The CDR3 region has the DNA TGTGCCAGCAGGACAGGGACTAGCGGGAGGTACGGGCAGTACTTC.

This clonotype was counted between two and nine times. CDR3 in DNA: TGTGCCAGCAGCTTAGTCGCGGAATCTGAAGCTTTCTTT. It specifies CASSLVAESEAFF. The chain couples TRBV7-9 to TRBJ1-1; D is uncertain. Germline CDR1 reads SEHNR; CDR2 reads FQNEAQ (reference sequence). V lost 1 base, J lost 6 bases, and 9 bases lay in between. The CDR3 covers 13 residues. Full variable domain (missing parts from reference TRBV7-9 and TRBJ1-1): DTGVSQNPRHKITKRGQNVTFRCDPISEHNRLYWYRQTLGQGPEFLTYFQNEAQLEKSRLLSDRFSAERPKGSFSTLEIQRTEQGDSAMYLCASSLVAESEAFFGQGTRLTVV.

This clonotype was observed many times. The chain is built from TRBV19 and TRBJ2-1; 11 bases fit TRBD2. The germline CDR1 and CDR2 sequences are LNHDA and SQIVND (reference sequence). The CDR3 covers 17 residues. Trimming at V came to 3 bases and at J to 5 bases, leaving 9 bases not matched to a gene. CDR3 residues: CASSMGRGLAVNNEQFF. The CDR3 DNA reads TGTGCCAGTAGTATGGGACGGGGACTAGCGGTGAACAATGAGCAGTTCTTC.

The V call is TRBV6-2 or TRBV6-3, the J call TRBJ1-2, with D maybe TRBD1 (5 bases). Trimming pared 6 bases from V and 8 bases from J, leaving 16 bases between. Germline CDR1 is MNHEY and CDR2 is SVGEGT. The CDR3 totals 13 residues. DNA of the CDR3: TGTGCCAGCAGGGAACCAAACAGGATCGGCTACACCTTC. It translates to CASREPNRIGYTF.

This clonotype occurred many times. CDR3 DNA sequence: TGTGCCAGCAGTTACCGGGGAGGCCGGGTAGGAGAGACCCAGTACTTC. Translated: CASSYRGGRVGETQYF. The genes are TRBV6-6 and TRBJ2-5, with a tentative D call TRBD2 (6 bases). The CDR3 runs 16 residues. V was cut by 2 bases and J by 4 bases, with 17 bases left in between. Looked up from germline, CDR1 is MNHNY and CDR2 is SVGAGI (reference sequence).

This clonotype was seen ten or more times. J is TRBJ1-1 and V is TRBV30; TRBD1 might be the D (5 bases). Germline values: CDR1 GTSNPN, CDR2 SVGIG (reference sequence). V lost 4 bases to trimming and J lost 10 bases, with 16 bases between them. The length of the CDR3 is 12 residues. The CDR3 loop reads CAWTIRGDRAFF. DNA for the CDR3: TGTGCCTGGACCATCCGGGGGGATAGAGCTTTCTTT. Combining the CDR3 with reference TRBV30 and TRBJ1-1 gives the whole variable domain SQTIHQWPATLVQPVGSPLSLECTVEGTSNPNLYWYRQAAGRGLQLLFYSVGIGQISSEVPQNLSASRPQDRQFILSSKKLLLSDSGFYLCAWTIRGDRAFFGQGTRLTVV.

This clonotype was counted at least ten times. The CDR3 DNA reads TGTGCCAGCAGTGAAGCGCGGTGGAGAGTGAACACTGAAGCTTTCTTT. Translating it yields CASSEARWRVNTEAFF. This chain uses TRBV6-1 with TRBJ1-1; D gene uncertain. The CDR3 loop spans 16 amino acids. Germline CDR1 is MNHNS and CDR2 is SASEGT. Trimming took off 0 bases at V and 0 bases at J, with 11 bases between the two ends.

This clonotype was counted ten times or more. V usage is TRBV5-1 and J usage is TRBJ2-5, with 10 bases lining up with TRBD2. Germline V gives CDR1 SGHRS, CDR2 YFSETQ. After removal of 0 bases from V and 6 bases from J, the junction contained 14 bases not matched to a gene. The CDR3 sequence is 18 residues long. CDR3 DNA: TGCGCCAGCAGCTTGGACGGTGCGTCTAGCGGGAGCACGAAGACCCAGTACTTC. This gives the protein CASSLDGASSGSTKTQYF. The full variable domain, its missing parts supplied by reference TRBV5-1 and TRBJ2-5, is KAGVTQTPRYLIKTRGQQVTLSCSPISGHRSVSWYQQTPGQGLQFLFEYFSETQRNKGNFPGRFSGRQFSNSRSEMNVSTLELGDSALYLCASSLDGASSGSTKTQYFGPGTRLLVL.

Turning to this clonotype: Being one base from a much bigger clone, this may be a read error. The chain joins TRBV6-2 or TRBV6-3 to TRBJ1-1; possible D gene TRBD1, 5 bases. The germline CDR1 and CDR2 sequences are MNHEY and SVGEGT. The CDR3 has 14 residues. The ends were cut back, 2 bases at V and 10 bases at J, with 17 bases in the middle. The CDR3 DNA reads TGTGCCAGCAGTTACCCGGGACCGATGGGGGTAGCTTTCTTT. This gives the protein CASSYPGPMGVAFF.

Regarding this clonotype: It may be a read error: a sequence one base away is much more abundant. CDR3 sequence: CASSYQGSNEKLFF. The DNA of the CDR3 is TGTGCCAGCAGCTACCAGGGAAGTAATGAAAAACTGTTTTTT. The chain is built from TRBV7-9 and TRBJ1-4; weak D call: TRBD1 (5 bases). V was pared by 4 bases and J by 4 bases, with 10 bases between. CDR1 and CDR2 from the germline V gene are SEHNR and FQNEAQ (reference sequence). The CDR3 is 14 residues long.

This clonotype appeared many times. CDR3: CSAEGGFGSTGELFF. The CDR3 DNA reads TGCAGCGCCGAAGGTGGGTTCGGGAGCACCGGGGAGCTGTTTTTT. The chain carries TRBV29-1 and TRBJ2-2; tentative D call: TRBD2 (6 bases). V lost 7 bases and J 4 bases, leaving 19 bases between the germline ends. The CDR3 runs to 15 residues. Germline loops: CDR1 SQVTM, CDR2 ANQGSEA.

This clonotype was counted many times. The CDR3 nucleotides read TGTGCCAGCAGCCGCACCCAGGGGAACTATGGCTACACCTTC. Residues: CASSRTQGNYGYTF. The chain joins TRBV6-1 to TRBJ1-2; D is possibly TRBD1 (6 bases). With 6 bases removed from V and 2 bases from J, the gap between germline ends came to 13 bases. The germline V gene has CDR1 MNHNS and CDR2 SASEGT. The length of the CDR3 is 14 residues.